This T cell receptor (beta chain) was captured by sequencing in a study of cytomegalovirus exposure and HLA in healthy donors. Study-level findings and limits: One cluster of highly shared sequence variants probably arose as a sequencing artifact.

This clone was detected only a few times. Its target is unknown. The CDR3 has 17 residues. Unmatched junction bases numbered 9, after V lost 5 bases and J lost 0 bases. The germline CDR1 and CDR2 sequences are SGHRS and YFSETQ. Use of 60 Vbeta and 13 Jbeta primers characterized the PCR. Measured with immunoSEQ multiplex PCR; TCRdb has only the in-frame clones, and not every one. This sample has roughly 180,000 clones, with about four fifths found just once. The TCR sequence derives from a man aged 25-45 years in good health and CMV-seronegative. The chain links TRBV5-1 to TRBJ2-1, with 9 bases matching TRBD2. What was sequenced was PBMCs. The CDR3: CASRSGGTAASYNEQFF. The CDR3 DNA reads as TGCGCCAGCAGGAGCGGGGGGACCGCGGCCTCCTACAATGAGCAGTTCTTC.